Following are 23 T cell receptor beta chains from one sample sequenced in a study of T cell clonality in common variable immunodeficiency. Repertoires were generated with immunoSEQ multiplex PCR, while TCRdb's copy carries only in-frame clones and drops some. There are 45,000 to 55,000 clones in the sample, none observed a single time. The sequenced material came from peripheral blood mononuclear cells. The receptor source for this set is a person between 18 and 75 years old in good health.

About this clone itself: Coverage ceases 3 residues before the CDR3 finishes, and the germline J gene fills in the end. The chain combines TRBV2 with TRBJ2-2; D is uncertain. V shed 2 bases and J shed 7 bases, with 2 bases lying between them. This CDR3 region has 11 residues. In germline, CDR1 is SNHLY, CDR2 FYNNEI. The CDR3 here is CASSEYGELFF. CDR3 DNA, as far as it was read: TGTGCCAGCAGTGAATACGGGGAG.

This clone was detected many times. The part of the CDR3 DNA that was read is TGCAGTTTGGTAAAGGGACTAGCGGTCTCTTACAATGAG. Its translation: CSLVKGLAVSYNE. The CDR3 reads in full as CSLVKGLAVSYNEQFF. V usage is TRBV20-1 and J usage is TRBJ2-1; TRBD2 matches at 11 bases. The sequence runs out 3 residues before the end of the CDR3; the remainder is reconstructed from the germline J gene. The J segment lost 4 bases and the V segment lost 8 bases, leaving 13 bases of the junction unmatched. Germline loops: CDR1 DFQATT, CDR2 SNEGSKA (reference sequence). This CDR3 is 16 amino acids long.

Comments on this clone: From the germline J gene comes the end of the CDR3, since the read stops 3 residues before it. The J gene is TRBJ2-7, the V gene TRBV5-1, with D perhaps TRBD2 (5 bases). Germline CDR1 and CDR2: SGHRS and YFSETQ. Trimming shortened V by 1 base and J by 3 bases, and 11 bases separated the two germline ends. The CDR3 has 14 residues. The sequenced part of the CDR3 DNA is TGCGCCAGCAGCTTGAGCGGAGACTTCTACGAG. Amino acid sequence: CASSLSGDFYE. In full, the CDR3 reads CASSLSGDFYEQYF.

This clone has at least ten counts. From the germline J gene comes the end of the CDR3, since the read stops 3 residues before it. This rearrangement joins TRBV4-2 to TRBJ2-3; D might be TRBD1 or TRBD2, each matching 5 bases. V lost 0 bases and J lost 7, with 8 bases in between. The length of the CDR3 is 13 residues. CDR1 is LGHNA and CDR2 is YNFKEQ in the germline V gene. This CDR3 reads CASSQERGNTQYF. The CDR3 bases that were read are TGTGCCAGCAGCCAAGAGAGGGGAAATACG.

This clone was detected a few times. The CDR3 region is CSASRAGGQPQYF. CDR3 bases read: TGCAGTGCTAGCAGGGCAGGGGGTCAGCCG. V usage is TRBV20-1 and J usage is TRBJ2-3; 7 nucleotides line up with TRBD1. The missing CDR3 end, 3 residues past where the read stops, is filled in from the germline J gene. In germline, CDR1 is DFQATT, CDR2 SNEGSKA (reference sequence). The length of the CDR3 is 13 residues.

This clone was recorded many times. The read terminates 3 residues before the CDR3 end, so the remaining end is supplied by the germline J gene. This chain joins TRBV7-2 and TRBJ2-3; D is unresolved. This CDR3 is built from 14 residues. V was clipped by 6 bases and J by 5 bases, with 15 bases between them. Germline values: CDR1 SGHTA, CDR2 FQGNSA. CDR3 sequence: CASSLDSRGDTQYF. The CDR3 bases that were read are TGTGCCAGCAGTCTCGACTCGCGTGGAGATACG.

This clone was seen repeatedly, ten times or more. The DNA ends 3 residues before the CDR3 does, and the rest of the CDR3 is filled in from the germline J gene. The chain has TRBV6-2 or TRBV6-3 and TRBJ2-2, with 10 bases fitting TRBD1. The germline CDR1 and CDR2 sequences are MNHEY and SVGEGT. V shed 2 bases and J 4 bases; nucleotides not matched to a gene: 7. This CDR3 is 17 amino acids long. CDR3 bases read: TGTGCCAGCAGTTACGACGGGACAGGGGTTCTCACCGGGGAG. Its protein product is CASSYDGTGVLTGE. In full, the CDR3 is CASSYDGTGVLTGELFF.

This clone was seen many times. The CDR3 goes on 3 residues after the read ends, and that part is filled in from the germline J gene. This chain joins TRBV6-2 or TRBV6-3 and TRBJ2-2, with 9 bases that match TRBD1. The CDR3 is 15 amino acids. Unmatched junction bases numbered 4, after V lost 6 bases and J lost 2 bases. Germline lookup yields CDR1 MNHEY and CDR2 SVGEGT. The part of the CDR3 DNA that was read is TGTGCCAGCAGCCGGGACAGGGTCAACACCGGGGAG. It is translated as CASSRDRVNTGE. The whole CDR3 is CASSRDRVNTGELFF.

This clone was detected many times. The read finishes 3 residues shy of the CDR3 end, and the germline J gene is used to complete it. The J gene is TRBJ1-4, the V gene TRBV5-1; D ambiguous. CDR1 is SGHRS, CDR2 YFSETQ, per germline. V lost 4 bases to trimming and J lost 1 base, with 8 bases between them. CDR3 length: 14 residues. CDR3 DNA, as far as it was read: TGCGCCAGCAGCCTAGGAAGAACTAATGAAAAA. As protein: CASSLGRTNEK. The CDR3, in full, reads CASSLGRTNEKLFF.

This clone has at least ten counts. The read stops 3 residues short of the end of the CDR3; the missing end is completed from the germline J gene. The chain recombines TRBV4-2 with TRBJ1-4; no definite D call. The CDR3 extends over 17 amino acids. V was cut by 0 bases and J by 4 bases, with 15 bases left in between. The germline V gene has CDR1 LGHNA and CDR2 YNFKEQ. The CDR3 sequence: CASSQETAGSINEKLFF. The CDR3 DNA, read in part, is TGTGCCAGCAGCCAAGAGACGGCAGGCTCGATTAATGAAAAA.

This clone was recorded many times. The read comes to an end 3 residues before the CDR3 does, leaving the germline J gene to fill in the end. The chain has TRBV14 and TRBJ2-3, with D uncertain. Germline values: CDR1 SGHDN, CDR2 FVKESK. Trimming shortened V by 2 bases and J by 5 bases, and 5 bases separated the two germline ends. The CDR3 extends over 12 amino acids. The CDR3 DNA, read in part, is TGTGCCAGCAGCCAACTAGGAGATACG. It is translated as CASSQLGDT. The full CDR3 sequence reads CASSQLGDTQYF. Full variable domain (outside the CDR3, taken from reference TRBV14 and TRBJ2-3): EAGVTQFPSHSVIEKGQTVTLRCDPISGHDNLYWYRRVMGKEIKFLLHFVKESKQDESGMPNNRFLAERTGGTYSTLKVQPAELEDSGVYFCASSQLGDTQYFGPGTRLTVL.

In this sample, this clone turned up many times. The read falls 3 residues short of the CDR3 end, and the missing part is taken from the germline J gene. This chain joins TRBV18 and TRBJ2-2, with D perhaps being TRBD1 or TRBD2 (6 bases each). There are 14 residues in the CDR3. The germline V and J ends were trimmed by 5 bases and 3 bases, with 10 bases remaining between them. CDR1 and CDR2 (germline): KGHSH, LQKENI. The CDR3 region is CASSAGQDTGELFF. Incomplete CDR3 DNA: TGTGCCAGCTCAGCGGGACAAGACACCGGGGAG.

In this sample, this clone turned up many times. The CDR3 goes on 3 residues after the read ends, and that part is filled in from the germline J gene. The chain has TRBV28 and TRBJ2-4, with D unclear. The germline V gene encodes CDR1 MDHEN and CDR2 SYDVKM. CDR3 size: 14 residues. The V gene lost 7 bases and the J gene lost 0 bases, with 10 bases spanning the gap. The CDR3 spells CASTPILAKNIQYF. The covered CDR3 bases are TGTGCCAGCACCCCTATCCTAGCCAAAAACATT.

Many counts were recorded for this clone. The CDR3 end is not reached by the read, which stops 3 residues before it; the germline J gene fills it in. The J gene is TRBJ1-5, the V gene TRBV7-2; 10 nucleotides align to TRBD1. V shed 5 bases and J 5 bases; nucleotides not matched to a gene: 6. Germline CDR1 and CDR2: SGHTA and FQGNSA. The CDR3 runs 15 residues. The CDR3 bases that were read are TGTGCCAGCAGCCCCTGGACAGGGGGGGATCAGCCC. Translating it yields CASSPWTGGDQP. The entire CDR3 protein is CASSPWTGGDQPQHF.

This clone was recorded many times. Read coverage stops 3 residues before the CDR3 terminus; the germline J gene supplies the remainder. The chain couples TRBV5-1 to TRBJ1-2; D perhaps matches TRBD1 (5 bases). The CDR3 is 13 amino acids. The germline CDR1 and CDR2 sequences are SGHRS and YFSETQ. CDR3 amino acids: CASRGDLHGGYTF. CDR3 bases read: TGCGCCAGCAGAGGGGATCTTCATGGGGGC.

This clone has ten or more counts. CDR3 DNA, as far as it was read: TGCAGTGCAAGCGCTAGGATCACCGGGGAG. It encodes CSASARITGE. The full CDR3 is CSASARITGELFF. The V gene is TRBV20-1, the J gene TRBJ2-2; D uncertain. From the germline J gene comes the end of the CDR3, since the read stops 3 residues before it. The CDR3 contains 13 residues. Germline V CDR1 and CDR2: DFQATT, SNEGSKA (reference sequence). V gave up 6 bases and J gave up 4 bases, with 12 bases separating them.

This clone was recorded at least ten times. The read is 3 residues too short to cover the CDR3 end, so that end is filled in from the germline J gene. The chain recombines TRBV12-3 or TRBV12-4 with TRBJ2-3; 7 bases map to TRBD1. V dropped 5 bases and J dropped 0; count of bases not matched to a gene: 5. This CDR3 is 15 amino acids long. CDR3 DNA (partial): TGTGCCAGCAGTATGGGGACAGAGAGCACAGATACG. This encodes CASSMGTESTDT. The whole CDR3 sequence reads CASSMGTESTDTQYF.

This clone came up many times. The read terminates 3 residues before the CDR3 end, so the remaining end is supplied by the germline J gene. The chain couples TRBV19 to TRBJ1-5, with 9 bases identical to TRBD1. J lost 5 bases, V lost 6 bases, and 5 bases had no gene match. The length of the CDR3 is 14 residues. Germline assignment: CDR1 LNHDA and CDR2 SQIVND (reference sequence). The CDR3 is CASRLTGGYQPQHF. CDR3 DNA, as far as it was read: TGTGCCAGTAGGCTGACAGGGGGTTATCAGCCC.

This clone was seen at least ten times. Read coverage stops 3 residues before the CDR3 terminus; the germline J gene supplies the remainder. The chain uses TRBV2 and TRBJ2-7, with D maybe TRBD1 (6 bases). The V end lost 3 bases, the J end lost 2 bases, and 14 bases lay between the germline ends. Looked up from germline, CDR1 is SNHLY and CDR2 is FYNNEI. The CDR3 contains 15 residues. The CDR3 spells CASSEEFRDTYEQYF. Incomplete CDR3 DNA: TGTGCCAGCAGTGAGGAGTTTAGGGACACCTACGAG.

This clone was seen ten or more times. The CDR3 end is not reached by the read, which stops 3 residues before it; the germline J gene fills it in. The chain recombines TRBV7-2 with TRBJ1-1; 9 bases map to TRBD1. The CDR3 loop spans 13 amino acids. Germline CDR1 and CDR2: SGHTA and FQGNSA. CDR3 DNA, as far as it was read: TGTGCCAGCAGCGGCACAGGGGGCGGATCA. Protein sequence: CASSGTGGGS. The CDR3 reads in full as CASSGTGGGSAFF.

At least ten counts were recorded for this clone. CDR3: CASSSSNTGTTLGEQFF. The CDR3 DNA, read in part, is TGTGCCAGCTCATCTTCGAACACCGGGACTACCCTGGGTGAG. V is TRBV18 and J is TRBJ2-1; TRBD2 agrees at 7 bases. The CDR3 is cut off 3 residues early in the read; its end comes from the germline J gene. Germline assignment: CDR1 KGHSH and CDR2 LQKENI. The ends lost 5 bases at V and 9 bases at J; junction bases unmatched: 19. CDR3 length: 17 residues.

This clone has at least ten counts. The part of the CDR3 DNA that was read is TGTGCCAGCAGCCAAAGCCCCCATCGGGGTGTAAAA. This encodes CASSQSPHRGVK. The entire CDR3 sequence reads CASSQSPHRGVKLFF. This chain joins TRBV14 and TRBJ1-4, with D hard to call. With the read ending 3 residues before the CDR3 end, the germline J gene is used to fill in that end. The CDR3 loop spans 15 amino acids. Trimming removed 2 bases at V and 10 bases at J, with 17 bases between. Germline-derived CDR1 and CDR2 are SGHDN and FVKESK.

This clone came up many times. The CDR3 end falls 3 residues outside the read, so it is completed with the germline J gene. The chain joins TRBV5-1 to TRBJ2-5, with D unresolved. The CDR3 has 14 residues. Deletions cut 0 bases from V and 5 bases from J, with 11 bases between. CDR1 is SGHRS, CDR2 YFSETQ, per germline. This chain's CDR3 is CASSLAGPSETQYF. The DNA read from the CDR3 is TGCGCCAGCAGCTTGGCCGGTCCTTCTGAGACC.